Below are 14 T cell receptor beta chains sequenced from a single sample in a study of blood T cell repertoires in COVID-19. Using immunoSEQ multiplex PCR, the repertoire was profiled, and TCRdb retains in-frame clones only, with some absent. The sample carries tens of thousands of clones, roughly 90% recorded once. Sequenced material: peripheral blood. These receptors were taken from a man between 40 and 49 years old with COVID-19, enrolled during active disease.

The chain has TRBV24-1 and TRBJ2-3; weak D call: TRBD1 (5 bases). CDR3 length: 13 amino acids. V lost 4 bases and J lost 9, with 13 bases in between. Germline CDR1 is KGHDR and CDR2 is SFDVKD. The CDR3 region has the DNA TGTGCCACCAGTGAACCCAGGGCCCTGACGCAGTATTTT. Amino acid sequence: CATSEPRALTQYF.

This chain connects TRBV30 to TRBJ1-6, with 9 bases lining up with TRBD1. The CDR3 is 19 amino acids. The V and J ends lost 0 bases and 6 bases, in that order; junction bases with no gene match: 15. Germline CDR1 is GTSNPN and CDR2 is SVGIG (reference sequence). The CDR3 here is CAWSVNYLTGGVGNSPLHF. The CDR3, as DNA: TGTGCCTGGAGTGTTAATTACCTTACAGGGGGCGTAGGTAATTCACCCCTCCACTTT.

The gene calls are TRBV3-1 (or the pseudogene TRBV3-2) and TRBJ2-3; D is uncertain. The CDR3 extends over 13 amino acids. V gave up 4 bases and J gave up 3 bases, with 8 bases separating them. Germline lookup yields CDR1 LGHDT and CDR2 YNNKEL (reference sequence). CDR3 loop: CASSPSGTDTQYF. Written as DNA, the CDR3 is TGTGCCAGCAGCCCGTCCGGGACAGATACGCAGTATTTT.

The J gene is TRBJ2-7, the V gene TRBV5-1; tentative D call: TRBD2 (7 bases). The germline gives CDR1 SGHRS, CDR2 YFSETQ. The CDR3 spans 13 residues. The V end was cut by 0 bases, the J end by 7 bases, with 11 bases between. CDR3 residues: CASSLGGGLEQYF. The CDR3 nucleotides read TGCGCCAGCAGCTTGGGCGGGGGCCTAGAGCAGTACTTC.

V gene TRBV10-2 combines with J gene TRBJ2-1, with 13 positions matching TRBD2. The V gene's germline CDR1 is WSHSY and CDR2 SAAADI. V shed 7 bases, J shed 6 bases, and the junction held 6 bases outside the gene matches. The CDR3 contains 15 residues. The CDR3 spells CASTILAGGPNEQFF. CDR3 DNA: TGCGCCAGCACCATACTAGCGGGGGGGCCCAATGAGCAGTTCTTC.

The rearrangement uses TRBV2 and TRBJ2-2, with 9 positions matching TRBD1. The CDR3 covers 17 residues. The V gene's germline CDR1 is SNHLY and CDR2 FYNNEI. V was pared by 0 bases and J by 2 bases, with 4 bases of the junction left unmatched. CDR3 coding DNA: TGTGCCAGCAGTGAAGCGCAGGGACAGGGTAACACCGGGGAGCTGTTTTTT. It encodes CASSEAQGQGNTGELFF.

The CDR3 loop is CASMGGTQYF. DNA of the CDR3: TGTGCCAGCATGGGAGGGACGCAGTATTTT. V gene TRBV12-3 or TRBV12-4 combines with J gene TRBJ2-3; 7 bases align to TRBD2. V shed 7 bases, J shed 9 bases, and the junction held 1 base outside the gene matches. This CDR3 has 10 residues.

The chain combines TRBV7-7 with TRBJ2-2; TRBD1 might be the D (6 bases). The length of the CDR3 is 15 residues. The germline gives CDR1 SSHAT, CDR2 FNYEAQ (reference sequence). Trimming removed 5 bases from V and 4 bases from J, with 14 bases in between. Written as DNA, the CDR3 is TGTGCCAGCAGCCCAACACAGGGTCCCACCGGGGAGCTGTTTTTT. Protein product: CASSPTQGPTGELFF.

This clone was seen only a few times. The chain carries TRBV21-1 and TRBJ1-5. TRBV21-1 constitutes a pseudogene. The CDR3 loop spans 16 amino acids. CDR3 sequence reads: CASSNARETGDQPQHF. CDR3 nucleotide sequence: TGTGCCAGCAGCAATGCACGGGAAACGGGCGATCAGCCCCAGCATTTT.

The chain is built from TRBV19 and TRBJ2-1, with D unclear. Germline CDR1 reads LNHDA; CDR2 reads SQIVND (reference sequence). The V end lost 4 bases, the J end lost 7 bases, and 8 bases lay between the germline ends. The CDR3 loop spans 12 amino acids. The CDR3 nucleotides read TGTGCCAGTAGTACTAGTCTAAATGAGCAGTTCTTC. It yields the protein CASSTSLNEQFF. The full variable domain, in which reference TRBV19 and TRBJ2-1 provide the parts outside the CDR3, is DGGITQSPKYLFRKEGQNVTLSCEQNLNHDAMYWYRQDPGQGLRLIYYSQIVNDFQKGDIAEGYSVSREKKESFPLTVTSAQKNPTAFYLCASSTSLNEQFFGPGTRLTVL.

J is TRBJ1-6 and V is TRBV7-9; 8 bases map to TRBD1. This CDR3 has 13 residues. V shed 8 bases, J shed 7 bases, and the junction held 4 bases outside the gene matches. Germline V gene data show CDR1 as SEHNR and CDR2 as FQNEAQ (reference sequence). CDR3 amino acids: CASGGTGNSPLHF. The CDR3 DNA is TGTGCCAGCGGGGGGACAGGCAATTCACCCCTCCACTTT.

The chain uses TRBV3-1 (or the pseudogene TRBV3-2) and TRBJ2-3; maybe TRBD1 (5 bases). CDR3 length equals 18 residues. Germline assignment: CDR1 LGHDT and CDR2 YNNKEL (reference sequence). The V end was cut by 0 bases, the J end by 12 bases, with 28 bases between. The CDR3 DNA follows: TGTGCCAGCAGCCAAGATTGGGTCAGGGAAATCGGCTTGCGACAACAGTATTTT. Protein sequence: CASSQDWVREIGLRQQYF.

The J gene is TRBJ1-2, the V gene TRBV28; perhaps TRBD1 as D (5 bases). CDR3 length: 15 amino acids. Trimming left V 3 bases short and J 1 base short, with 12 bases between. In germline, CDR1 is MDHEN, CDR2 SYDVKM. The CDR3 protein is CASSFPGGFNYGYTF. DNA of the CDR3: TGTGCCAGCAGTTTCCCGGGGGGGTTTAACTATGGCTACACCTTC.

A single count supports this clone. The chain uses TRBV3-1 (or the pseudogene TRBV3-2) and TRBJ1-5; D may be TRBD1 (6 bases). CDR1 is LGHDT, CDR2 YNNKEL, per germline (reference sequence). The CDR3 is 12 amino acids. Trimming shortened V by 1 base and J by 9 bases, and 7 bases separated the two germline ends. The CDR3, as DNA: TGTGCCAGCAGCCAAGTAGGGGGGCCCCAGCATTTT. Its translation is CASSQVGGPQHF.